A selection of T cell receptor beta chains follows, all from one sample in a study of blood T cells in healthy people across ages. MiXCR, applied by TCRdb to the 5' RACE reads, yields one record per CDR3 protein. In the table there are approximately 690,000 distinct CDR3 sequences, about 54% of which are singletons. Material for sequencing was blood. The receptors come from a man aged 55 to 69 in good health. The CDR3 runs from the conserved cysteine through the conserved F or W. D genes are given only for firm matches. Not every row has a clone size; where given, it reads once, few, many or a size class.

cdr3_length	j_call	v_call	d_call	clone_size	cdr3_nt	cdr3_aa
12	TRBJ2-5	TRBV7-2	.	once	TGTGCCAGCGGGGGGGCCAGCTTTGAGCAGTACTTC	CASGGASFEQYF
14	TRBJ1-6	TRBV5-1	.	.	TGCGCCAGCAGCAACGGGACTCAAATCTCACCCCTCCACTTT	CASSNGTQISPLHF
17	TRBJ2-6	TRBV7-9	.	.	TGTGCCAGCAGCCCCTACTCGCAGGGCTCTGGGGCCAACGTCCTGACTTTC	CASSPYSQGSGANVLTF
15	TRBJ2-3	TRBV29-1	TRBD2	.	TGCAGCGTTGAACCCCTAGCGGCCGGCACAGATACGCAGTATTTT	CSVEPLAAGTDTQYF
14	TRBJ1-4	TRBV18	TRBD1	.	TGTGCCAGCTCAGGACAGACAGGGAATGAAAAACTGTTTTTT	CASSGQTGNEKLFF
14	TRBJ2-3	TRBV7-9	.	.	TGTGCCAGCAGGGACGCCTCCGGCACAGATACGCAGTATTTT	CASRDASGTDTQYF
16	TRBJ2-5	TRBV12-3/TRBV12-4	.	.	TGTGCCAGCAGTTTTCGCGGAAGACAGGCCCAAGAGACCCAGTACTTC	CASSFRGRQAQETQYF
17	TRBJ2-5	TRBV18	TRBD1	.	TGTGCCAGCTCACCACGGTCGGGACAGGGGGTTCGGGAGACCCAGTACTTC	CASSPRSGQGVRETQYF
16	TRBJ2-1	TRBV12-3/TRBV12-4	TRBD2	.	TGTGCCAGCAGTTTAAGTGCTAGCGGGCGGCCTTGGGAGCAGTTCTTC	CASSLSASGRPWEQFF
14	TRBJ2-4	TRBV20-1	.	.	TGCAGTGCCACGAAGCTGACTAGTGGAAGCATTCAGTACTTC	CSATKLTSGSIQYF
16	TRBJ2-1	TRBV5-1	TRBD2	.	TGCGCCAGCGGCTTTTTGACTAGCGGGACCTACAATGAGCAGTTCTTC	CASGFLTSGTYNEQFF
15	TRBJ2-6	TRBV6-4	TRBD1	.	TGTGCCAGCAGTGGCGCTGCTGGACAGGACAACGTCTTGACTTTC	CASSGAAGQDNVLTF
15	TRBJ2-6	TRBV12-3/TRBV12-4	.	.	TGTGCCAGCAGTTTATTGACATCTGGGGCCAACGTCCTGACTTTC	CASSLLTSGANVLTF
14	TRBJ1-4	TRBV20-1	TRBD1	few	TGCAGTGCTGTCGCAGGGGGGGTTAACGGAAAACTGTTTTTT	CSAVAGGVNGKLFF
15	TRBJ2-3	TRBV12-3/TRBV12-4	TRBD1	.	TGTGCCAGCAGTTCCCGACAGGGTTTCGCAGATACGCAGTATTTT	CASSSRQGFADTQYF
15	TRBJ2-3	TRBV2	TRBD2	.	TGTGCCAGCAGTGCCAGCGGGGGGATCACAGATACGCAGTATTTT	CASSASGGITDTQYF
14	TRBJ1-5	TRBV27	.	.	TGTGCCAGCAGCTCTGATCGGGGCAATCAGCCCCAGCATTTT	CASSSDRGNQPQHF
11	TRBJ2-3	TRBV29-1	.	.	TGCAGCGTACGAGTGTCAGATACGCAGTATTTT	CSVRVSDTQYF